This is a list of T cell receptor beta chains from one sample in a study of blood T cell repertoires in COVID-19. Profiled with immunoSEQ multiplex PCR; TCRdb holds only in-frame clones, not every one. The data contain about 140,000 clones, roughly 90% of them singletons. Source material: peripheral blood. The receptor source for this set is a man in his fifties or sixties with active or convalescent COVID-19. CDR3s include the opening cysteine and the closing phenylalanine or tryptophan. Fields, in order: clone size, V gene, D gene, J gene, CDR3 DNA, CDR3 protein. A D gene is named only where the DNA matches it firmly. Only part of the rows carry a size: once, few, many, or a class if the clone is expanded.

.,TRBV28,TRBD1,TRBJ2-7,TGTGCCAGCAGTGGCCACCGGGACAGAGTGGGGGACTCCTACGAGCAGTACTTC,CASSGHRDRVGDSYEQYF
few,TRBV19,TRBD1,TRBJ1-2,TGTGCCAGTAGTATAGACCGGGACAGCCCTTTTGGCTACACCTTC,CASSIDRDSPFGYTF
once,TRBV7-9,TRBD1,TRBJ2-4,TGTGCCAGCAGCAACCGGGACAGGGAAAGATGGTACTTC,CASSNRDRERWYF
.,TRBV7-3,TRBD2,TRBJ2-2,TGTGCCAGCAGCTCACCCGGGACTAGCGGGAGCCGGGGCACCGGGGAGCTGTTTTTT,CASSSPGTSGSRGTGELFF
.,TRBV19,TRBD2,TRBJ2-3,TGTGCCAGTAGTCCCCGGGGGGTAGCAACAGATACGCAGTATTTT,CASSPRGVATDTQYF
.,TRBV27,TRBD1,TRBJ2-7,TGTGCCAGCACACGGGCAGGGGGCTACGAGCAGTACTTC,CASTRAGGYEQYF
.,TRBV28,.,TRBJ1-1,TGTGCCAGCAGTTGGACAGTGAACACTGAAGCTTTCTTT,CASSWTVNTEAFF
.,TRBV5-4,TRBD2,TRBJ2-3,TGTGCCAGCAGCTTGGGGGGACTATCCACAGATACGCAGTATTTT,CASSLGGLSTDTQYF
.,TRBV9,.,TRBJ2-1,TGTGCCAGCAGCGTAGATGTCGGACTAGGGGGTTACAATGAGCAGTTCTTC,CASSVDVGLGGYNEQFF
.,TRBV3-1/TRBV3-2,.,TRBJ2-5,TGTGCCAGCGAGGGTGTAAAGACCCAGTACTTC,CASEGVKTQYF
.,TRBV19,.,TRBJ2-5,TGTGCCAGTCGTAGATGGCAGGACCAAGAGACCCAGTACTTC,CASRRWQDQETQYF
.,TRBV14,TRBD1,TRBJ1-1,TGTGCCAGCAGCATAGGACAGGGATTGAACACTGAAGCTTTCTTT,CASSIGQGLNTEAFF
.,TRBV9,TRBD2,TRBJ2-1,TGTGCCAGCAGCGTGGAGGCGGGAGGGCGCGAGCAGTTCTTC,CASSVEAGGREQFF
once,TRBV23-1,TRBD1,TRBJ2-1,TGCGCCAGCAGTCAAGCGCACTCCTCAGGGGGCAAATTCAATGAGCAGTTCTTC,CASSQAHSSGGKFNEQFF
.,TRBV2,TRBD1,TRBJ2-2,TGTGCCAGCAGTGAATGGGACAGGGGAACCGGGGAGCTGTTTTTT,CASSEWDRGTGELFF
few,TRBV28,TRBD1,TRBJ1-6,TGTGCCAGCAGTTTATGGACAGGGGAATCACCCCTCCACTTT,CASSLWTGESPLHF
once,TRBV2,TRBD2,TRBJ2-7,TGTGCCAGCAGTGATAGGACTAGCGCATTCTCCTACGAGCAGTACTTC,CASSDRTSAFSYEQYF
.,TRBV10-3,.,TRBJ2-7,TGTGCCATCAGTGAGGGAGGGAGCTCCTACGAGCAGTACTTC,CAISEGGSSYEQYF
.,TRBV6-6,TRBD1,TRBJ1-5,TGTGCCAGCAGTTACCTCGGACAGGGCAATCAGCCCCAGCATTTT,CASSYLGQGNQPQHF
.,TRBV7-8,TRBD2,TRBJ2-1,TGTGCCAGCAGCTTAGCGGGAGGGATTTACAATGAGCAGTTCTTC,CASSLAGGIYNEQFF
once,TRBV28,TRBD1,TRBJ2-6,TGTGCCAGCAGTCCCACTCAGGGGGCTATCTATGGGGCCAACGTCCTGACTTTC,CASSPTQGAIYGANVLTF
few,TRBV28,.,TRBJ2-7,TGTGCCAGCAGCTTGCGCTACGAGCAGTACTTC,CASSLRYEQYF
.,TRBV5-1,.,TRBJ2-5,TGCGCCAGCAGCTTGGCGAGGGTGGAGACCCAGTACTTC,CASSLARVETQYF
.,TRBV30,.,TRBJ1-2,TGTGCCTGGAGTCTCGGGAACTATGGCTACACCTTC,CAWSLGNYGYTF
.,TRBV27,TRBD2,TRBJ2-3,TGTGCCAGCACCGAAAGGGAGGGCCCATATACGCAGTATTTT,CASTEREGPYTQYF
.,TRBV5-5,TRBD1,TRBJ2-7,TGTGCCAGCAGCCAAACGGACAGGGGCCACGAGCAGTACTTC,CASSQTDRGHEQYF
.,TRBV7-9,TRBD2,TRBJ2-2,TGTGCCAGCAGCCGAGGGACTAGCGGGAGTAACGGGGAGCTGTTTTTT,CASSRGTSGSNGELFF
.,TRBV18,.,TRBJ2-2,TGTGCCAGCTCACCCGACACCGGGGAGCTGTTTTTT,CASSPDTGELFF
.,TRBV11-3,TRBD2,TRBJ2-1,TGTGCCAGCAGCCCGGGACTAGCGGTCCCCAATGAGCAGTTCTTC,CASSPGLAVPNEQFF
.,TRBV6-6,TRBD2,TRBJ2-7,TGTGCCAGCAGTCCCCTCCTAGCGGAGCAGACCTACGAGCAGTACTTC,CASSPLLAEQTYEQYF
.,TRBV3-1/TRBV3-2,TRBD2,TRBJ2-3,TGTGCCAGCAGCGGCCTAGCGGTTAGCACAGATACGCAGTATTTT,CASSGLAVSTDTQYF
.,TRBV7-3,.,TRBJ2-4,TGTGCCAGCAGCTTAAGCGAGGCGATTCAGTACTTC,CASSLSEAIQYF
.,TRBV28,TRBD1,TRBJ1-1,TGTGCCAGCAGTTTCAGGGGGCCGAACACTGAAGCTTTCTTT,CASSFRGPNTEAFF
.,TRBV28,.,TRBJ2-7,TGTGCCAGCGCGAGGTTGGTCTACGAGCAGTACTTC,CASARLVYEQYF
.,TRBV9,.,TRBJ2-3,TGTGCCAGCAGCGTAGATCTCCCCCCAGATACGCAGTATTTT,CASSVDLPPDTQYF
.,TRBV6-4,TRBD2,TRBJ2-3,TGTGCCAGCAGTGACTCAGCGACTAGCGGGGTAGATACGCAGTATTTT,CASSDSATSGVDTQYF
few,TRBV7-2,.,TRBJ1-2,TGTGCCAGCAGCTCACCGGGGGAGTTCTGGGGCTACACCTTC,CASSSPGEFWGYTF
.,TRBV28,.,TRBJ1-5,TGTGCCAGCAGGTTGCTAAATCAGCCCCAGCATTTT,CASRLLNQPQHF
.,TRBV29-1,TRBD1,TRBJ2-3,TGCAGCGGGAAGGGACAGAACACAGATACGCAGTATTTT,CSGKGQNTDTQYF
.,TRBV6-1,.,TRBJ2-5,TGTGCCAGCAGTGAAGTGCGAGAGACCCAGTACTTC,CASSEVRETQYF
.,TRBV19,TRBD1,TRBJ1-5,TGTGCCAGTATCAGTCTACAGGGGGCCAATCAGCCCCAGCATTTT,CASISLQGANQPQHF
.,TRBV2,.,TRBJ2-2,TGTGCCAGCAGTCAGTCGAGCGGAATGGAGGAGCTGTTTTTT,CASSQSSGMEELFF
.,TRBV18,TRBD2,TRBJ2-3,TGTGCCAGCTCACCGACTAGCGGATTTAGCACAGATACGCAGTATTTT,CASSPTSGFSTDTQYF
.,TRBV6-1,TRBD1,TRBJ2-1,TGTGCCAGCAGTGAGTTTTGGGGACAGGGCGACTACAATGAGCAGTTCTTC,CASSEFWGQGDYNEQFF